This TCR beta chain was observed in a study of shared clonotypes between healthy human individuals. Points from the study as a whole: Larger estimated richness was generally recorded for naive subsets relative to memory subsets. The researchers took only blood, and tissue repertoires probably look different.

For every subset, genomic DNA was evenly distributed across several immunoSEQ plates. A roughly 200 ng quantity of DNA, about 30,000 T cell genomes, went into the sorted-subset replicate PCRs. The method was immunoSEQ multiplex PCR; TCRdb's version includes in-frame clones alone and lacks a portion of them. The sample lists some 2 million clones, about 95% occurring once. Naive CD8 cells lacked CD45RO, underwent positive selection for CCR7 and left out terminally differentiated effector memory CD45RA+ cells. The CDR3 has 18 amino acids. V lost 6 bases and J lost 3, with 27 bases in between. Germline CDR1 is SNHLY and CDR2 is FYNNEI. As to this clone: Antigen specificity is unknown.

The chain joins TRBV2 to TRBJ2-7; TRBD1 might be the D (6 bases). This receptor was obtained from a man between 18 and 35 years old in good health. The sample taken for sequencing was naive CD8+ T cells sorted from blood. CDR3 sequence: CASSGSPSGVGKIYEQYF. The CDR3 bases are TGTGCCAGCAGCGGAAGCCCCTCAGGGGTCGGGAAGATCTACGAGCAGTACTTC.